This record concerns one T cell receptor (beta chain) sequence. The length of the CDR3 is 13 residues. V was shortened by 0 bases and J by 6 bases, with 6 bases between the two germline ends. The germline CDR1 and CDR2 sequences are LGHNA and YSLEER. The sample is drawn from a study of cytomegalovirus exposure and HLA in healthy donors. With 60 Vbeta and 13 Jbeta primers, the PCR was carried out. TCRdb's copy holds only in-frame clones and misses some; the assay was immunoSEQ multiplex PCR. Of under 70,000 clones listed, 65% to 85% are singletons. This chain links TRBV4-3 with TRBJ2-1, with a possible D match to TRBD2 (5 bases). The receptor comes from a female donor in good health and CMV-seronegative. Sequenced sample: PBMCs. Written as DNA, the CDR3 is TGCGCCAGCAGCCAAGACAGCGGCAATGAGCAGTTCTTC. Translated, it gives CASSQDSGNEQFF.